The rows below give T cell receptor beta chains drawn from one sample of a study of blood T cell repertoires in COVID-19. Assay: immunoSEQ multiplex PCR; the TCRdb copy retains only in-frame clones and omits some. The table records some 200,000 clones, roughly nine tenths of them present only once. Sequences were obtained from peripheral blood. The receptors come from a man aged 70 or older with acute or convalescent COVID-19. Both conserved end residues are part of each CDR3. A D gene is named only where the DNA matches it firmly. The size of a clone is reported for some rows only, either as once, few or many, or as a class for expanded clones.

d_gene	v_gene	j_gene	abundance	CDR3nt	CDR3aa
TRBD1	TRBV19	TRBJ1-5	-	TGTGCCAGTAGCCCACAGGGGAATCAGCCCCAGCATTTT	CASSPQGNQPQHF
TRBD2	TRBV2	TRBJ2-3	-	TGTGCCAGCAGTGAGAAGGCTAGCGGGTTGAGAGATACGCAGTATTTT	CASSEKASGLRDTQYF
-	TRBV18	TRBJ1-2	-	TGTGCCAGCTCAGCCCCGGGACACTCCTCTAACTATGGCTACACCTTC	CASSAPGHSSNYGYTF
-	TRBV7-2	TRBJ1-1	-	TGTGCCAGCAGCTTAGGAGGGACATCTCGGCGGAACACTGAAGCTTTCTTT	CASSLGGTSRRNTEAFF
TRBD2	TRBV7-2	TRBJ2-7	-	TGTGCCAGCAGCGTCGATGGGGGCGGGAGGGGCGAGCAGTACTTC	CASSVDGGGRGEQYF
TRBD2	TRBV6-5	TRBJ2-1	-	TGTGCCAGCAGCACCCTAGCGGGAGGGAAGAATGAGCAGTTCTTC	CASSTLAGGKNEQFF
-	TRBV7-3	TRBJ2-5	-	TGTGCCAGCAGCCTGGGAGGAGGGGCAGATCAAGAGACCCAGTACTTC	CASSLGGGADQETQYF
-	TRBV9	TRBJ2-7	-	TGTGCCAGCAGCGTACAGGGGGGAGAGCAGTACTTC	CASSVQGGEQYF
TRBD1	TRBV3-1/TRBV3-2	TRBJ2-2	-	TGTGCCAGCAGTCTAGGGGGCATGAACACCGGGGAGCTGTTTTTT	CASSLGGMNTGELFF
TRBD1	TRBV7-6	TRBJ2-1	-	TGTGCCAGCAGCTCCTCCGGGACAGGGAAGTTAGAGCAGTTCTTC	CASSSSGTGKLEQFF
-	TRBV7-3	TRBJ2-3	-	TGTGCCAGCAGCTTAACGTACTCTAGCACAGATACGCAGTATTTT	CASSLTYSSTDTQYF
TRBD1	TRBV25-1	TRBJ2-7	-	TGTGCCAGCAGTGGGACAGGGTCTGGCGAGCAGTACTTC	CASSGTGSGEQYF
-	TRBV19	TRBJ1-6	-	TGTGCCAGTATTCACGGATCCTTGGAGGGGCGCAGTTCACCCCTCCACTTT	CASIHGSLEGRSSPLHF
-	TRBV19	TRBJ1-2	-	TGTGCCAGTAGTCTCCCCGTACAGGGCGAGAACTATGGCTACACCTTC	CASSLPVQGENYGYTF
-	TRBV18	TRBJ1-2	-	TGTGCCAGCTCACCACTGGTAGGGAGTGAAAATGGCTACACCTTC	CASSPLVGSENGYTF
TRBD2	TRBV28	TRBJ2-7	-	TGTGCCAGCAGTTCCTTCACTCGGGGGGGATCCTACGAGCAGTACTTC	CASSSFTRGGSYEQYF
-	TRBV4-1	TRBJ1-2	-	TGCGCCAGCAGCCCAACCCCTTCAGATCCCAATGGCTACACCTTC	CASSPTPSDPNGYTF
-	TRBV3-1/TRBV3-2	TRBJ1-1	few	TGTGCCAGCAGCGCGGTGGGCACTGAAGCTTTCTTT	CASSAVGTEAFF
-	TRBV18	TRBJ1-6	-	TGTGCCAGCTCACCAGGCAGGGGAAATTCACCCCTCCACTTT	CASSPGRGNSPLHF
-	TRBV6-6	TRBJ2-3	-	TGTGCCAGCAGAAACAGGGTGGGGGTCACAGATACGCAGTATTTT	CASRNRVGVTDTQYF
-	TRBV2	TRBJ1-2	-	TGTGCCAGCAGTGCTCTTCAGGACAGCCCCTATGGCTACACCTTC	CASSALQDSPYGYTF
TRBD1	TRBV29-1	TRBJ1-1	few	TGCAGCGCGCGGGGACAGGGGACTGAAGCTTTCTTT	CSARGQGTEAFF
-	TRBV5-1	TRBJ1-1	many	TGCGCCAGCAGCTTGGCCGTCGGGAGGACTGAAGCTTTCTTT	CASSLAVGRTEAFF
TRBD2	TRBV7-6	TRBJ2-7	-	TGTGCCAGCAGCTTATCTTCGCCTAGCGGGAGATCCTACGAGCAGTACTTC	CASSLSSPSGRSYEQYF
-	TRBV7-9	TRBJ1-1	few	TGTGCCAGCAGCTTAGTTGCGGATGGTGAAGCTTTCTTT	CASSLVADGEAFF
TRBD2	TRBV9	TRBJ2-3	-	TGTGCCAGCCCGGCGACTAGCGGGAGGGGGGGCACAGATACGCAGTATTTT	CASPATSGRGGTDTQYF
-	TRBV12-2	TRBJ2-7	-	TGTGCAAGGCAGGGGACAGACCACAACTCCTACGAGCAGTACTTC	CARQGTDHNSYEQYF
-	TRBV19	TRBJ2-5	-	TGTGCCAGTAGTTCCACCTCCAGGGGCCAAGAGACCCAGTACTTC	CASSSTSRGQETQYF
TRBD1	TRBV7-2	TRBJ2-1	once	TGTGCCAGCAGCTTATGGACAGGGGGATATAGGTCCTACAATGAGCAGTTCTTC	CASSLWTGGYRSYNEQFF
TRBD1	TRBV5-5	TRBJ1-1	-	TGTGCCAGCAGCTTGTATGGGACAGAGAACACTGAAGCTTTCTTT	CASSLYGTENTEAFF
-	TRBV7-2	TRBJ2-7	few	TGTGCCAGCAGCTTCAGTGGCGGGCACACCTACGAGCAGTACTTC	CASSFSGGHTYEQYF
TRBD1	TRBV6-2/TRBV6-3	TRBJ2-1	-	TGTGCCAGCAGTTACCCGGACAGGGGTGAGCAGTTCTTC	CASSYPDRGEQFF
-	TRBV28	TRBJ1-5	once	TGTGCCAGCAGTTTATTAGTTGGTCAGCCCCAGCATTTT	CASSLLVGQPQHF
-	TRBV19	TRBJ1-2	-	TGTGCCAGTAGGGGCAATCGGCATGGCTACACCTTC	CASRGNRHGYTF
TRBD1	TRBV19	TRBJ2-7	-	TGTGCCAGTAGTATGGGACAGCGCGAGCAGTACTTC	CASSMGQREQYF
TRBD2	TRBV6-6	TRBJ2-1	-	TGTGCCAGCATTGGGGGCGGGAGGGCGAATGAGCAGTTCTTC	CASIGGGRANEQFF
TRBD1	TRBV28	TRBJ1-5	once	TGTGCCAGCCCTCCCTCCCTGGACAGGGGGCAGACTAATCAGCCCCAGCATTTT	CASPPSLDRGQTNQPQHF
-	TRBV28	TRBJ1-5	-	TGTGCCAGCCTTTCTACAGGCTCCGGTCAGCCCCAGCATTTT	CASLSTGSGQPQHF
TRBD2	TRBV7-8	TRBJ2-1	-	TGTGCCAGCAGACGTGGACTAGCGGGGTTAAACAATGAGCAGTTCTTC	CASRRGLAGLNNEQFF
TRBD2	TRBV6-1	TRBJ2-7	-	TGTGCCAGCAGCACAACTAGCGGGAGAAGCTACGAGCAGTACTTC	CASSTTSGRSYEQYF
TRBD1	TRBV27	TRBJ1-5	-	TGTGCCAGCAGTTTATCGGGGACAGGGTTCAATCAGCCCCAGCATTTT	CASSLSGTGFNQPQHF
TRBD1	TRBV3-1/TRBV3-2	TRBJ1-2	-	TGTGCCAGCAGCCCCTGGACAGGGAACTATGGCTACACCTTC	CASSPWTGNYGYTF
-	TRBV6-5	TRBJ1-1	-	TGTGCCAGCACCCAGGGGACTGAAGCTTTCTTT	CASTQGTEAFF
-	TRBV7-3	TRBJ2-1	-	TGTGCCAGCAGCCCCATGGGGGCGAAAAATGAGCAGTTCTTC	CASSPMGAKNEQFF
-	TRBV29-1	TRBJ1-5	-	TGCAGCGTTGAAGTTGCGGGGGGGCGAGGTTTT	CSVEVAGGRGF
-	TRBV4-3	TRBJ1-3	once	TGCGCCAGCAGCCAGGACAGCCTTAACTCTGGAAACACCATATATTTT	CASSQDSLNSGNTIYF
TRBD2	TRBV20-1	TRBJ2-7	-	TGCAGTGCTAGTCCTAGCGGGAGAGACGAGCAGTACTTC	CSASPSGRDEQYF
TRBD2	TRBV9	TRBJ2-1	-	TGTGCCAGCAGCGTAGATATAACGGGAGGGTACAATGAGCAGTTCTTC	CASSVDITGGYNEQFF
TRBD1	TRBV18	TRBJ1-2	-	TGTGCCAGCTCACCGCCCGGGACAGGGGGCGGCTACACCTTC	CASSPPGTGGGYTF